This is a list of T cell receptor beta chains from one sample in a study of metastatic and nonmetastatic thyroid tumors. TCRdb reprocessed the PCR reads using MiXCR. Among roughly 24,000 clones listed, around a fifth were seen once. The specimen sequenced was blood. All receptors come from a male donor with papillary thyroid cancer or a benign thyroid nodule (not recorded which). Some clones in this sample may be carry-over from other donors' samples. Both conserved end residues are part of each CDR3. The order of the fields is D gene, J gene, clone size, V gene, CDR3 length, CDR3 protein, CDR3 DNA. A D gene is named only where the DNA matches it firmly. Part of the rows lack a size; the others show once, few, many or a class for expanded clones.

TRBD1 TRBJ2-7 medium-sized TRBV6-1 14 CASTPGQGNYEQYF TGTGCCAGCACGCCAGGACAGGGTAATTACGAGCAGTACTTC
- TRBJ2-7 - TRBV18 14 CASSPPMNSYEQYF TGTGCCAGCTCACCACCTATGAACTCCTACGAGCAGTACTTC
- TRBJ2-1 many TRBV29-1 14 CSVVRTLGRYEQFF TGCAGCGTTGTGCGGACACTTGGCAGGTATGAGCAGTTCTTC
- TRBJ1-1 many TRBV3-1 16 CASSQELRGRDTEAFF TGTGCCAGCAGCCAAGAACTACGAGGGAGGGACACTGAAGCTTTCTTT
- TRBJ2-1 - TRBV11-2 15 CASSYEGRSYNEQFF TGTGCCAGCAGCTACGAGGGGCGCTCCTACAATGAGCAGTTCTTC
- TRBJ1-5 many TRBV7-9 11 CASSRGQPQHF TGTGCCAGCAGCCGAGGGCAGCCCCAGCATTTT
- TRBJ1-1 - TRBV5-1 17 CASSSPATDKANTESFF TGCGCCAGCAGCTCACCCGCGACCGACAAGGCGAACACTGAGTCTTTCTTT
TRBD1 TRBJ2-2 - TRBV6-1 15 CASSEGAGGTVELFF TGTGCCAGCAGTGAAGGGGCAGGGGGCACCGTTGAGCTGTTTTTT
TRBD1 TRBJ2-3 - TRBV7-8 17 CASSQLTGTASTDTQYF TGTGCCAGCAGCCAGTTAACCGGGACAGCTAGCACAGATACGCAGTATTTT
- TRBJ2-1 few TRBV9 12 CASSVWVNEQFF TGTGCCAGCAGCGTGTGGGTCAATGAGCAGTTCTTC
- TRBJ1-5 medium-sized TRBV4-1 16 CASSQALSRGPQPQHF TGCGCCAGCAGCCAAGCATTAAGTAGGGGTCCGCAGCCCCAGCATTTT
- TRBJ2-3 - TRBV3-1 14 CASNIWPGTDTQYF TGTGCCAGCAATATATGGCCTGGCACAGATACGCAGTATTTT
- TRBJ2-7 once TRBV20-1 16 CSADSPLDSFGGEQYF TGCAGTGCTGACTCTCCCTTAGACAGTTTCGGTGGAGAGCAGTACTTC
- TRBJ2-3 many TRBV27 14 CASRRPGPGGTQYF TGTGCCAGCAGGCGCCCGGGTCCGGGCGGTACGCAGTATTTT
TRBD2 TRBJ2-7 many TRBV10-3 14 CAISEAGGRYEQYF TGTGCCATCAGTGAAGCGGGAGGGCGGTACGAGCAGTACTTC
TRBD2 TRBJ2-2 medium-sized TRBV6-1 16 CASILYIAGDGGELFF TGTGCCAGCATTCTATACATAGCGGGAGACGGCGGGGAGCTGTTTTTT
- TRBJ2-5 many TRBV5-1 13 CASSLGGRETQYF TGCGCCAGCAGCTTGGGGGGGAGAGAGACCCAGTACTTC
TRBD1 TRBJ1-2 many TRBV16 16 CASSQTAGTANYGYTF TGTGCCAGCAGCCAAACCGCCGGGACAGCTAACTATGGCTACACCTTC
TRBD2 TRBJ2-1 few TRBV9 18 CASSVGGGAGVLDNEQFF TGTGCCAGCAGCGTAGGTGGGGGTGCGGGAGTATTGGACAATGAGCAGTTCTTC
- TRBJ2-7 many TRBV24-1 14 CATSPGRGAYEQYF TGTGCCACCAGTCCTGGCAGGGGGGCCTACGAGCAGTACTTC
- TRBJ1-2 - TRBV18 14 CASSPPQAFYGHTF TGTGCCAGCTCACCACCTCAGGCCTTCTATGGCCACACCTTC
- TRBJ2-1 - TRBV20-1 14 CSASGGNGYNEQFF TGCAGTGCTAGTGGCGGTAACGGCTACAATGAGCAGTTCTTC
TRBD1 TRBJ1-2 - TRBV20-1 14 CSAMGTGDNYGYTF TGCAGTGCTATGGGGACAGGGGACAACTATGGCTACACCTTC